Listed here are 7 T cell receptor beta chains from one sample, sequenced in a study of T cells after yellow fever vaccination. TCRdb ran MiXCR on the 5' RACE reads and lists one entry per CDR3 protein. The profile covers a few hundred thousand distinct CDR3 sequences, with roughly 3.5% appearing a single time and around 24% taken by the ten largest. Here the sequenced sample was PBMCs, taken on the day of the yellow fever booster vaccination. These receptor sequences come from a man between 18 and 35 years old who received the YFV17D yellow fever vaccine.

This rearrangement joins TRBV4-3 to TRBJ2-5, with D tentatively TRBD1 (6 bases). Germline V lookup: CDR1 LGHNA, CDR2 YSLEER. This CDR3 spans 16 amino acids. Trimming took off 2 bases at V and 5 bases at J, with 18 bases between the two ends. As DNA, the CDR3 is TGCGCCAGCAGCCAATCTCTCAGGGGTTTGAGGGAGACCCAGTACTTC. Its protein is CASSQSLRGLRETQYF.

This clonotype was counted ten times or more. The gene calls are TRBV21-1 and TRBJ2-7. TRBV21-1 is marked as a pseudogene. The CDR3 is 14 residues long. As DNA, the CDR3 is TGTGCCAGCCAGCCCAAAAGGGCTCATGACGAGCAGTACGTC. Residues: CASQPKRAHDEQYV.

This clonotype has ten or more counts. The rearrangement joins TRBV7-9 to TRBJ1-3; D call uncertain. CDR3 length equals 15 residues. The germline CDR1 and CDR2 sequences are SEHNR and FQNEAQ (reference sequence). The V and J ends lost 5 bases and 0 bases respectively, with 11 bases between them. The DNA for the CDR3 is TGTGCCAGCAGCCGTGGCTGGGGCTCTGGAAACACCATATATTTT. It translates to CASSRGWGSGNTIYF.

This clonotype was counted ten times or more. This chain uses TRBV29-1 with TRBJ2-7, with 7 bases fitting TRBD2. The CDR3 is 12 residues long. Germline CDR1 SQVTM, CDR2 ANQGSEA. V shed 4 bases and J 4 bases; nucleotides not matched to a gene: 4. The chain's CDR3 is CSVGDYSYEQYF. CDR3 coding DNA: TGCAGCGTTGGGGACTACTCGTACGAGCAGTACTTC.

This clonotype was detected many times. The CDR3 loop is CASSRDRHGYTF. The CDR3 DNA reads TGTGCCAGCAGTCGGGACAGACATGGCTACACCTTC. The V call is TRBV12-3 or TRBV12-4, the J call TRBJ1-2; the match to TRBD1 covers 7 bases. The length of the CDR3 is 12 residues. Trimming at V came to 5 bases and at J to 6 bases, leaving 3 bases not matched to a gene.

This clonotype was counted at least ten times. The CDR3 sequence is CSAIPGGGLNGYTF. The DNA for the CDR3 is TGCAGCGCTATCCCCGGAGGGGGCTTAAATGGCTACACCTTC. V is TRBV29-1 and J is TRBJ1-2; 7 nucleotides match TRBD1. Germline-derived CDR1 and CDR2 are SQVTM and ANQGSEA. The CDR3 consists of 14 residues. Losses at the gene ends were 7 bases for V and 6 bases for J; bases not matched to a gene: 14.

The V and J genes are TRBV6-5 and TRBJ2-2; D remains ambiguous. The CDR3 length is 20 residues. V lost 0 bases and J lost 4, with 24 bases in between. Germline lookup yields CDR1 MNHEY and CDR2 SVGAGI. The CDR3 spells CASSYSSFRAASPGTGELFF. CDR3 nucleotide sequence: TGTGCCAGCAGTTACTCGAGTTTTCGGGCCGCATCCCCTGGCACCGGGGAGCTGTTTTTT.